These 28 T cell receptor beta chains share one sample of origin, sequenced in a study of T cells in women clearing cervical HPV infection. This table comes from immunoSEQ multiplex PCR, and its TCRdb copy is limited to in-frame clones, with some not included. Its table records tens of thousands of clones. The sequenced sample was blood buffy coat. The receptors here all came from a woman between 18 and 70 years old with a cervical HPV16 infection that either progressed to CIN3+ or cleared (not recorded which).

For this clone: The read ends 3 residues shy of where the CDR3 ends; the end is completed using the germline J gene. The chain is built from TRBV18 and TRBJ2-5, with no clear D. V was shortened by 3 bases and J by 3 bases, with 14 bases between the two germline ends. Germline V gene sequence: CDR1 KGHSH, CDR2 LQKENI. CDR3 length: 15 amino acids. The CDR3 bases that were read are TGTGCCAGCTCACCGCGAACCTTAAGCGAAGAGACC. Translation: CASSPRTLSEET. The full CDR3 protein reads CASSPRTLSEETQYF.

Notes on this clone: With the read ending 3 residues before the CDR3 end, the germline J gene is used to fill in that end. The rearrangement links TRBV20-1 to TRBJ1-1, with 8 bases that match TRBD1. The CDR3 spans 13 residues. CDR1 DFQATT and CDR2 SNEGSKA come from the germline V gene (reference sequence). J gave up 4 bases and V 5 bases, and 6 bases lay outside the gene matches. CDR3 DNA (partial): TGCAGTGCTGGCGGGACAGGAAGCACTGAA. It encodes CSAGGTGSTE. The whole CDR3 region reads CSAGGTGSTEAFF.

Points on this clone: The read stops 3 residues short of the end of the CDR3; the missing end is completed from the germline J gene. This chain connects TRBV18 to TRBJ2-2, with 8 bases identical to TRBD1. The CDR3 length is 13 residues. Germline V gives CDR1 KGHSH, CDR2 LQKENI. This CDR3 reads CASSPTGGEKLFF. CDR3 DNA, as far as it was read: TGTGCCAGCTCACCTACAGGGGGTGAAAAG.

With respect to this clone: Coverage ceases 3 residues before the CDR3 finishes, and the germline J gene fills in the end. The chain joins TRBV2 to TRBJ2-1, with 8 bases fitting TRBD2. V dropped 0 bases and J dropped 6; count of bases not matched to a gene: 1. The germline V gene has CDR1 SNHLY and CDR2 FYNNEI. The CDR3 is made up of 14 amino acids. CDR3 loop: CASSEAGLVNEQFF. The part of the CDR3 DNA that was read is TGTGCCAGCAGTGAAGCGGGACTAGTCAATGAG.

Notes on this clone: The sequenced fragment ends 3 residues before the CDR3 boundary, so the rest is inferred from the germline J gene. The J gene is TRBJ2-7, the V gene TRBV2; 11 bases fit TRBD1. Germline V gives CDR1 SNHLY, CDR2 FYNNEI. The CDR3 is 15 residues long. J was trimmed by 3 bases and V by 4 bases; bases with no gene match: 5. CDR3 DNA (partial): TGTGCCAGCAGTGCGGGACAGGGGGGTTTCTACGAG. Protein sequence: CASSAGQGGFYE. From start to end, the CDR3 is CASSAGQGGFYEQYF.

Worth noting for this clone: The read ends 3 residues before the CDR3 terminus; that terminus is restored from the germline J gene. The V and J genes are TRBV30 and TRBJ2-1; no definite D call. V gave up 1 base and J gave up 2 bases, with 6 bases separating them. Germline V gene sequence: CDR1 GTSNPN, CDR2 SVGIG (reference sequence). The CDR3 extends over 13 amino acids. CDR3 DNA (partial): TGTGCCTGGAGTGGTGCGGCCTACAATGAG. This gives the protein CAWSGAAYNE. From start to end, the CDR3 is CAWSGAAYNEQFF.

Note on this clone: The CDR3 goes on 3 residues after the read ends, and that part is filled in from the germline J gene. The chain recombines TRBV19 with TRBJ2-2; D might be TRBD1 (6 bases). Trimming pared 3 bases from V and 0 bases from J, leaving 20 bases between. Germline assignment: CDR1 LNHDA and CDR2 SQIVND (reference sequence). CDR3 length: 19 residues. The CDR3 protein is CASSMSLIGQTTNTGELFF. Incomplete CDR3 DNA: TGTGCCAGTAGTATGAGTTTAATCGGACAGACTACGAACACCGGGGAG.

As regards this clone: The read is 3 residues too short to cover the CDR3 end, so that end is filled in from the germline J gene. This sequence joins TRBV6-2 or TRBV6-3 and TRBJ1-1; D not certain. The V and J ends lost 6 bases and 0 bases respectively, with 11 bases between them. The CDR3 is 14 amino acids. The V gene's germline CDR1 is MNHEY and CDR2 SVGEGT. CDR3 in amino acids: CASSPATVNTEAFF. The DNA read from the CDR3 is TGTGCCAGCAGCCCAGCGACGGTGAACACTGAA.

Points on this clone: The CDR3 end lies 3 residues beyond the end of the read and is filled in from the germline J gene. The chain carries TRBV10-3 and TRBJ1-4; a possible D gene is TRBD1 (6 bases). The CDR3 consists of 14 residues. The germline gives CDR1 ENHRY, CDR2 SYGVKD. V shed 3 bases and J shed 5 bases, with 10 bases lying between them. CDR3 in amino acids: CAISDRGKNEKLFF. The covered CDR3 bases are TGTGCCATCAGTGACAGGGGTAAAAATGAAAAA.

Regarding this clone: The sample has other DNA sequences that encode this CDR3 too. This CDR3 is CASTPGHSNTGELFF. The sequenced part of the CDR3 DNA is TGTGCCAGTACCCCGGGACACTCGAACACCGGGGAG. The chain has TRBV19 and TRBJ2-2; a weak D match, TRBD1 (6 bases). The read stops 3 residues short of the end of the CDR3; the missing end is completed from the germline J gene. CDR1 and CDR2 from the germline V gene are LNHDA and SQIVND (reference sequence). The CDR3 has 15 residues. The V and J ends lost 7 bases and 0 bases respectively, with 12 bases between them. Using reference TRBV19 and TRBJ2-2 for the parts outside the CDR3, the full variable domain is DGGITQSPKYLFRKEGQNVTLSCEQNLNHDAMYWYRQDPGQGLRLIYYSQIVNDFQKGDIAEGYSVSREKKESFPLTVTSAQKNPTAFYLCASTPGHSNTGELFFGEGSRLTVL.

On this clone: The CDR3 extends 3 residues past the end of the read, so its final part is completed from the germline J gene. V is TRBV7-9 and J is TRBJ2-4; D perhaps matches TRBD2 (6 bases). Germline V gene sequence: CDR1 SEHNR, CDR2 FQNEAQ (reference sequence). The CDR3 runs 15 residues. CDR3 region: CASSLTYSGAGSQYF. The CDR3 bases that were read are TGTGCCAGCAGCTTAACCTATTCCGGCGCGGGAAGT.

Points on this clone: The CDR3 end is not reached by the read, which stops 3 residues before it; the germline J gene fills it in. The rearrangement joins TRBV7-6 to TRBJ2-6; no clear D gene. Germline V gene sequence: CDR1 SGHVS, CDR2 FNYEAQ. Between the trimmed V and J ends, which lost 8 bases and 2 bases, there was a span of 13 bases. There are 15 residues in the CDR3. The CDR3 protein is CASGPARPGANVLTF. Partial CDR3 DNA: TGTGCCAGCGGCCCGGCTAGACCTGGGGCCAACGTC.

The covered CDR3 bases are TGTGCCAGCAGCCCACACGGAGAAGGGGGCGCTGGGGCCAACGTA. Its protein is CASSPHGEGGAGANV. The full CDR3 is CASSPHGEGGAGANVLFF. This chain connects TRBV13 to TRBJ1-4; 7 bases align to TRBD1. The read ends 3 residues shy of where the CDR3 ends; the end is completed using the germline J gene. This CDR3 has 18 amino acids. Germline assignment: CDR1 PRHDT and CDR2 FYEKMQ (reference sequence).

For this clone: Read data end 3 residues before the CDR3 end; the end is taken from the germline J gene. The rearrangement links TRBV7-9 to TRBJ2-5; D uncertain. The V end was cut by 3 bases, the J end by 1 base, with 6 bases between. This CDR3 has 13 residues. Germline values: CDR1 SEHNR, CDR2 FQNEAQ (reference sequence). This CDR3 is CASSFLVQETQYF. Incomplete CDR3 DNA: TGTGCCAGCAGCTTTTTAGTCCAAGAGACC.

The sequenced CDR3 bases are TGTGCCAGTAACGCCGGGACTACTCAAGAGACG. Its protein product is CASNAGTTQET. The whole CDR3 sequence is CASNAGTTQETQYF. V and J are TRBV19 and TRBJ2-3; TRBD2 aligns across 7 bases. Coverage ceases 3 residues before the CDR3 finishes, and the germline J gene fills in the end. Per germline, CDR1 LNHDA and CDR2 SQIVND (reference sequence). This CDR3 has 14 amino acids.

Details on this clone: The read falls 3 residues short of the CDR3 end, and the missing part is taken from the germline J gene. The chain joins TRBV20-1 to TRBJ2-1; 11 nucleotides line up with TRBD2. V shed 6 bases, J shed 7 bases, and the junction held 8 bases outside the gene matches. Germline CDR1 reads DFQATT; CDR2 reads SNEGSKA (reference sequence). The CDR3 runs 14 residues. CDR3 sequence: CSAPPTSGKNEQFF. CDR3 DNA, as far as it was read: TGCAGTGCGCCCCCGACTAGCGGGAAGAATGAG.

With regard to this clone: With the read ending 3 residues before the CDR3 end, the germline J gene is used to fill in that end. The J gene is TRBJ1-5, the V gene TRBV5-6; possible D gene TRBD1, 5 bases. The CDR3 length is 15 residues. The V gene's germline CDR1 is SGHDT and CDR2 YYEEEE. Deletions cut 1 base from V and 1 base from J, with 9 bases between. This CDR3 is CASSLRTISNQPQHF. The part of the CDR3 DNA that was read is TGTGCCAGCAGCTTGCGGACAATAAGCAATCAGCCC. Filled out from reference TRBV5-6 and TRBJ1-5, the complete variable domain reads DAGVTQSPTHLIKTRGQQVTLRCSPKSGHDTVSWYQQALGQGPQFIFQYYEEEERQRGNFPDRFSGHQFPNYSSELNVNALLLGDSALYLCASSLRTISNQPQHFGDGTRLSIL.

Incomplete CDR3 DNA: TGTGCCTGGAGCCTAGGGGGGACTAGCGGTAGAACCGGGGAG. This sequence encodes CAWSLGGTSGRTGE. The whole CDR3 protein is CAWSLGGTSGRTGELFF. The rearrangement links TRBV30 to TRBJ2-2, with 11 bases identical to TRBD2. The read gets to within 3 residues of the CDR3 end, and the germline J gene fills in the rest. With V trimmed by 3 bases and J by 5 bases, 11 bases remained unmatched. This CDR3 region has 17 residues. The germline V gene encodes CDR1 GTSNPN and CDR2 SVGIG (reference sequence). The entire variable domain, with the rest obtained from reference TRBV30 and TRBJ2-2, is as follows: SQTIHQWPATLVQPVGSPLSLECTVEGTSNPNLYWYRQAAGRGLQLLFYSVGIGQISSEVPQNLSASRPQDRQFILSSKKLLLSDSGFYLCAWSLGGTSGRTGELFFGEGSRLTVL.

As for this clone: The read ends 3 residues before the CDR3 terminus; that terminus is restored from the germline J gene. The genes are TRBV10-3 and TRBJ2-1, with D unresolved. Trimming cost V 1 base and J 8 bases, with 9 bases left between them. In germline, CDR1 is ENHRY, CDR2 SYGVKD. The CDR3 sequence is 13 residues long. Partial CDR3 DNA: TGTGCCATCAGTGAGTTGGCGGAATATGAG. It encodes CAISELAEYE. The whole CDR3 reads CAISELAEYEQFF.

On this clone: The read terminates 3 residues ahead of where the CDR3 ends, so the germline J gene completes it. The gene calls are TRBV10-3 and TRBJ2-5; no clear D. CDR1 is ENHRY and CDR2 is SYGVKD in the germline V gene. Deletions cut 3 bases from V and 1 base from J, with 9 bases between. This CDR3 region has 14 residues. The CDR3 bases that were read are TGTGCCATCAGTGAAGATAGTATCCAAGAGACC. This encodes CAISEDSIQET. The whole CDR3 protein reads CAISEDSIQETQYF.

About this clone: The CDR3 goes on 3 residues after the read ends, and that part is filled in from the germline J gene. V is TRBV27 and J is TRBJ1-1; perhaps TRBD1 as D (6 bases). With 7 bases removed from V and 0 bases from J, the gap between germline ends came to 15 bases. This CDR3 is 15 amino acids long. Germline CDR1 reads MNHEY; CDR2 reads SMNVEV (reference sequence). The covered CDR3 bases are TGTGCCAGCATCGGGGGGCGTTGGTTGAACACTGAA. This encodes CASIGGRWLNTE. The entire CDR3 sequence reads CASIGGRWLNTEAFF.

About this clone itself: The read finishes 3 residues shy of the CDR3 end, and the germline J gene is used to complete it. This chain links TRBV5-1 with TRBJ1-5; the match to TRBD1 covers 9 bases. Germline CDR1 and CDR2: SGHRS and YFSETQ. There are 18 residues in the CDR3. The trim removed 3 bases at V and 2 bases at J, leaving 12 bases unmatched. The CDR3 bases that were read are TGCGCCAGCAGCTGGATGGGACAGGGAAGGTGGGGCAATCAGCCC. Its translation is CASSWMGQGRWGNQP. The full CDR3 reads CASSWMGQGRWGNQPQHF.

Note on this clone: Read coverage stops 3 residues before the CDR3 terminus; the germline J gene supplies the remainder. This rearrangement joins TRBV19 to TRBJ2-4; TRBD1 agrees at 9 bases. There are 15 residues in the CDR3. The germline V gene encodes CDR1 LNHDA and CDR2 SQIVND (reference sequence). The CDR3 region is CASDEPGQGDYGQYF. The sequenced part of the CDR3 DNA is TGTGCCTCGGATGAGCCGGGACAGGGCGATTATGGT.

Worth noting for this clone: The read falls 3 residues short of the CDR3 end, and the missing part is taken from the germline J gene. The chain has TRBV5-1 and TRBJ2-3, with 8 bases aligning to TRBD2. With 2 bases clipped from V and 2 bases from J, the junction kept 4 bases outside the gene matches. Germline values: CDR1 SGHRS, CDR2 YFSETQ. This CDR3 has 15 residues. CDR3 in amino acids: CASSFTGLDTDTQYF. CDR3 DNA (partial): TGCGCCAGCAGCTTTACGGGACTAGACACAGATACG.

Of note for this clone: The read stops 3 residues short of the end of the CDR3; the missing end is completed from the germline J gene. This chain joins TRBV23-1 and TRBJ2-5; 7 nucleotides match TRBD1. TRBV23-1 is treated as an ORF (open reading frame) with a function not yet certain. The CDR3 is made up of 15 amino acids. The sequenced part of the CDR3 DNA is TGCGCCAGCAGTCAGGTTACAGGGGTATCGGGAACC. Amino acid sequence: CASSQVTGVSGT. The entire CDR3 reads CASSQVTGVSGTQYF.

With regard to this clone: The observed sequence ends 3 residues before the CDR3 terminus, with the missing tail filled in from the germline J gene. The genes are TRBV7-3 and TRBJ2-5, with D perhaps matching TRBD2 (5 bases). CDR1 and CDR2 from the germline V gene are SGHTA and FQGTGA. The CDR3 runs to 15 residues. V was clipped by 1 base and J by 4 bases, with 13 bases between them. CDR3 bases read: TGTGCCAGCAGCTTAATAGGAGCGGATGGAGAGACC. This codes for CASSLIGADGET. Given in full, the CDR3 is CASSLIGADGETQYF.

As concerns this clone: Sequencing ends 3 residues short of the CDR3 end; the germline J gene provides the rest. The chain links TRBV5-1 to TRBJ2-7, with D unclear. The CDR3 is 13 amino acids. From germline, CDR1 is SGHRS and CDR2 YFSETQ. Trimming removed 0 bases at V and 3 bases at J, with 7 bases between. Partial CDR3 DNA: TGCGCCAGCAGCTTGGGAGGTATCTACGAG. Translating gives CASSLGGIYE. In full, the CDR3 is CASSLGGIYEQYF.

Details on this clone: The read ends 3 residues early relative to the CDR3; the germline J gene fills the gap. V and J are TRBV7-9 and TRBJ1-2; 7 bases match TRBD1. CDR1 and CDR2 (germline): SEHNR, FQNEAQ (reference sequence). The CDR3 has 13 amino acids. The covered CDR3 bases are TGTGCCAGCAGCTTAAAGGGGGCGTGGGGC. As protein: CASSLKGAWG. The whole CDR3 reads CASSLKGAWGYTF. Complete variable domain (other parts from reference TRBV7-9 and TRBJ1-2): DTGVSQNPRHKITKRGQNVTFRCDPISEHNRLYWYRQTLGQGPEFLTYFQNEAQLEKSRLLSDRFSAERPKGSFSTLEIQRTEQGDSAMYLCASSLKGAWGYTFGSGTRLTVV.